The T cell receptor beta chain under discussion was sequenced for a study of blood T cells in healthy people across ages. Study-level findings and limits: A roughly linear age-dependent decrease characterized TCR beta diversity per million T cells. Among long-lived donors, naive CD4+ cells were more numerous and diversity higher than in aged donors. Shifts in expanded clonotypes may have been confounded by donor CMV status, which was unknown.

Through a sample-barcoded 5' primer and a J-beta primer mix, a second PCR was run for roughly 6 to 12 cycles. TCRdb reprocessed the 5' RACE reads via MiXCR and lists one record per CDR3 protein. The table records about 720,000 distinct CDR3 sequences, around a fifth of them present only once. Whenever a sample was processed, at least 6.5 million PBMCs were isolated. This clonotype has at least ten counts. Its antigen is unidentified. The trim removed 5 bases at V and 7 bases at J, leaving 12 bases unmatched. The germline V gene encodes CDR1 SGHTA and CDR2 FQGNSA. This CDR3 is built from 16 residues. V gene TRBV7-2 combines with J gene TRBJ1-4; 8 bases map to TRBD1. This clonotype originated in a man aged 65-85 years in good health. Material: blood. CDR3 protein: CASSTRIVTGAEKLFF. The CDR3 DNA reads TGTGCCAGCAGCACTAGGATCGTGACAGGGGCTGAAAAACTGTTTTTT. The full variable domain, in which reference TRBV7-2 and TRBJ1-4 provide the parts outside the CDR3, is GAGVSQSPSNKVTEKGKDVELRCDPISGHTALYWYRQSLGQGLEFLIYFQGNSAPDKSGLPSDRFSAERTGGSVSTLTIQRTQQEDSAVYLCASSTRIVTGAEKLFFGSGTQLSVL.